This T cell receptor (beta chain) was sequenced for a study of STAT3 mutations in large granular lymphocyte leukemia. Study-level information: Among longitudinally sequenced T-LGLL patients, roughly half had canonical activating STAT3 mutations detected.

Regarding the study as a whole: In T-cell large granular lymphocyte leukemia, about half of patients showed multiple immunodominant subclonotypes. Treatment regimens differed across patients between samplings.

A remark on this clone: Antigen unknown.

TCRdb's copy holds only in-frame clones and misses some; the assay was immunoSEQ multiplex PCR. The sample records fewer than 8,500 clones, roughly 89% being singletons. Germline CDR1 is SGHVS and CDR2 is FQNEAQ. The CDR3 has 17 residues. V gave up 5 bases and J gave up 0 bases, with 17 bases separating them. Sequencing was done on a sample of peripheral blood mononuclear cells. The origin of this receptor is a man between 45 and 60 years old with T-cell large granular lymphocyte leukemia. Some clones in this sample may be carry-over from other donors' samples. V and J are TRBV7-8 and TRBJ1-5; D uncertain. The CDR3 region is CASSLKPGFYSNQPQHF. The CDR3 nucleotides are TGTGCCAGCAGCCTGAAACCGGGTTTTTATAGCAATCAGCCCCAGCATTTT.